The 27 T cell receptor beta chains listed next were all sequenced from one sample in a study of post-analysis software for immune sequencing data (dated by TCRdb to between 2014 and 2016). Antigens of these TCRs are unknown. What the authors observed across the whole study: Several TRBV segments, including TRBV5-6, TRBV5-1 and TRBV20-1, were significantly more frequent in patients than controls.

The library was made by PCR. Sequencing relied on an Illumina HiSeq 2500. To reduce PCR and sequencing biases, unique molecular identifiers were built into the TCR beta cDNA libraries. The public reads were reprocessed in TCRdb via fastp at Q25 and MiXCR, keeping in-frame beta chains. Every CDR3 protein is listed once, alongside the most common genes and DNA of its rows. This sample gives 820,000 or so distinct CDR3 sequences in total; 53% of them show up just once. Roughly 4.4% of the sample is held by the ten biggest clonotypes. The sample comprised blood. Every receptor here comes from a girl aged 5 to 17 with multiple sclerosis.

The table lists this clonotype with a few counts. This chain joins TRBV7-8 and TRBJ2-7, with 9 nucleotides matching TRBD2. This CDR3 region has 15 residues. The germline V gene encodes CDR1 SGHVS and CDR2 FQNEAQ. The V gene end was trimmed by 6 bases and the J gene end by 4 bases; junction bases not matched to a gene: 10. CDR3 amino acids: CASRPGTSSYYEQYF. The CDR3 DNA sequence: TGTGCCAGCAGACCTGGGACTAGCAGTTATTACGAGCAGTACTTC.

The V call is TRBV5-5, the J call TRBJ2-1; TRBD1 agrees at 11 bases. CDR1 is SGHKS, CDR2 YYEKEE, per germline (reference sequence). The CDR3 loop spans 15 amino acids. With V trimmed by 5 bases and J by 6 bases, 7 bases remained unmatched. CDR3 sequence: CASSHPGTGGNEQFF. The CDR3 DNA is TGTGCCAGCAGTCACCCCGGGACAGGGGGCAATGAGCAGTTCTTC.

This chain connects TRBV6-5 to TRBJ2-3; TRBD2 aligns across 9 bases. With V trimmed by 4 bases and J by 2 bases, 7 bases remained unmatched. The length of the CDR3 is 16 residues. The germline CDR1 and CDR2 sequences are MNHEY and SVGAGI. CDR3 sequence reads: CASSLAGALPTDTQYF. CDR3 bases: TGTGCCAGCAGTTTAGCGGGGGCCCTACCCACAGATACGCAGTATTTT.

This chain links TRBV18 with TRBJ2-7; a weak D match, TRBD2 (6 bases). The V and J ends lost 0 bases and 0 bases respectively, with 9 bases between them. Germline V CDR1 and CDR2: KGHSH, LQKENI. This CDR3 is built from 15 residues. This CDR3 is CASSPPGGTSYEQYF. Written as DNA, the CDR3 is TGTGCCAGCTCACCACCGGGCGGGACCTCCTACGAGCAGTACTTC.

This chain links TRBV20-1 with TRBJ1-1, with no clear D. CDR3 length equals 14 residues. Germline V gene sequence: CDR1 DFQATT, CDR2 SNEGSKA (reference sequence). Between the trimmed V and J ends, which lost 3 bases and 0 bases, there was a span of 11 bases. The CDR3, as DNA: TGCAGTGCTAGCAGAGTGACATTGAACACTGAAGCTTTCTTT. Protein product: CSASRVTLNTEAFF.

Written as DNA, the CDR3 is TGCAGCGGTCAGGGACTAGCGGGTGGGGAGCAGTACTTC. As protein: CSGQGLAGGEQYF. The rearrangement joins TRBV29-1 to TRBJ2-5; 12 bases match TRBD2. This CDR3 region has 13 residues. Germline V gene lookup returns CDR1 SQVTM and CDR2 ANQGSEA. The ends lost 7 bases at V and 11 bases at J; junction bases unmatched: 11. The variable domain in full, with the rest retrieved from reference TRBV29-1 and TRBJ2-5, is SAVISQKPSRDICQRGTSLTIQCQVDSQVTMMFWYRQQPGQSLTLIATANQGSEATYESGFVIDKFPISRPNLTFSTLTVSNMSPEDSSIYLCSGQGLAGGEQYFGPGTRLLVL.

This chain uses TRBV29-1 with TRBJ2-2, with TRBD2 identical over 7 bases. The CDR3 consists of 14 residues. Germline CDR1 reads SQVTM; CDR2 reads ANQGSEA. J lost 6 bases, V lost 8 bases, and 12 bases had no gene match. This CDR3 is CSIVMGGPSGELFF. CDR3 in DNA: TGCAGCATTGTTATGGGAGGGCCGTCCGGGGAGCTGTTTTTT.

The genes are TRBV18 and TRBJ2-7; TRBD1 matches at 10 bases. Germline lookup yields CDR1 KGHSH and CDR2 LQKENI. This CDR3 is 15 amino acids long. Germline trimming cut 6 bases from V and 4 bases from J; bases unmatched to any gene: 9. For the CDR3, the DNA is TGTGCCAGCTCCCGGGATGACAGGGGGCGATACGAGCAGTACTTC. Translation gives CASSRDDRGRYEQYF.

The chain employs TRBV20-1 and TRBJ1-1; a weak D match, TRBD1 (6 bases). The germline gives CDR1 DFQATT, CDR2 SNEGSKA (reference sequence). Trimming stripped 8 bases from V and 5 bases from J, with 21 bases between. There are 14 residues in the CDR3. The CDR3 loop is CSTTVSDSFTEAFF. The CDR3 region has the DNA TGCAGTACTACGGTGTCGGACAGTTTTACTGAAGCTTTCTTT.

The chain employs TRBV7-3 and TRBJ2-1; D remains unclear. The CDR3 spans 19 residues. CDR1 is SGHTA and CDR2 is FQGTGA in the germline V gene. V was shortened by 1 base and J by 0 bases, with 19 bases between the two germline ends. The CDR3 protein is CASSLKGLGRALSYNEQFF. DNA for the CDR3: TGTGCCAGCAGCTTAAAAGGCCTAGGGCGCGCCCTCTCCTACAATGAGCAGTTCTTC.

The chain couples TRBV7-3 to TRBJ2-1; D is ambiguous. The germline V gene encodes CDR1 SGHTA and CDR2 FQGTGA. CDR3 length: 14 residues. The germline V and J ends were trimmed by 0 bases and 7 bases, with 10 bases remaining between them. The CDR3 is CASSLTARGNEQFF. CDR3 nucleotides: TGTGCCAGCAGCTTAACGGCTCGCGGTAATGAGCAGTTCTTC.

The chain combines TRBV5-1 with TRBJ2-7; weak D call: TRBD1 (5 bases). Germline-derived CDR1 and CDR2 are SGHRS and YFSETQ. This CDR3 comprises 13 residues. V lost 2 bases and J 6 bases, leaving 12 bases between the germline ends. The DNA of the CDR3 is TGCGCCAGCAGCTTAGAGTGGGGCGGCGAGCAGTACTTC. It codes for CASSLEWGGEQYF. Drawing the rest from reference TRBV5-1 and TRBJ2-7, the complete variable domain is KAGVTQTPRYLIKTRGQQVTLSCSPISGHRSVSWYQQTPGQGLQFLFEYFSETQRNKGNFPGRFSGRQFSNSRSEMNVSTLELGDSALYLCASSLEWGGEQYFGPGTRLTVT.

Written as DNA, the CDR3 is TGCAGCGTCATTACAGGGGTCGTCTACGAGCAGTACTTC. It translates to CSVITGVVYEQYF. This sequence joins TRBV29-1 and TRBJ2-7; 7 bases line up with TRBD1. CDR1 and CDR2 (germline): SQVTM, ANQGSEA. The V and J ends lost 6 bases and 3 bases, in that order; junction bases with no gene match: 8. The CDR3 length is 13 residues.

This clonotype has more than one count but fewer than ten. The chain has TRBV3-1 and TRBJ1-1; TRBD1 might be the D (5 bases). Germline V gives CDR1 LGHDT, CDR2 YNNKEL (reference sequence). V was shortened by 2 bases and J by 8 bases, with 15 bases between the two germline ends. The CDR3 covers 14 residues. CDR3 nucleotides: TGTGCCAGCAGCCAACCCCGGGACCGCACCGAAGCTTTCTTT. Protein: CASSQPRDRTEAFF.

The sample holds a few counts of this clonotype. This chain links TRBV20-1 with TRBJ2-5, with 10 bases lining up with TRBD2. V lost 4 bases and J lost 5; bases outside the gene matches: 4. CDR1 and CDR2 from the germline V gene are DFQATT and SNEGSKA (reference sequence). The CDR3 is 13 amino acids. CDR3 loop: CSANLAGVETQYF. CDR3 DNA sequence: TGCAGTGCTAACCTAGCGGGGGTGGAGACCCAGTACTTC.

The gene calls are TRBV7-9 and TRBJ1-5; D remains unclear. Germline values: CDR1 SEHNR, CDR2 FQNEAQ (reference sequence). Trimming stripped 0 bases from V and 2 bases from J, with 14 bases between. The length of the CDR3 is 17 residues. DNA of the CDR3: TGTGCCAGCAGCTTAGCAGCGAGGGAAGGCGGCAATCAGCCCCAGCATTTT. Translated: CASSLAAREGGNQPQHF.

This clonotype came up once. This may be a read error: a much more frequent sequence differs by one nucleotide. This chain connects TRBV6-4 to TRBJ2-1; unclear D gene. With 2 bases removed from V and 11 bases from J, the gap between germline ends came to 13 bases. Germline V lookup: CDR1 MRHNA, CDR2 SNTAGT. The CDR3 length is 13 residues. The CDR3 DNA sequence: TGTGCCAGCAGTGACGGAGAGCGAGGTAAGCAGTTCTTC. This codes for CASSDGERGKQFF.

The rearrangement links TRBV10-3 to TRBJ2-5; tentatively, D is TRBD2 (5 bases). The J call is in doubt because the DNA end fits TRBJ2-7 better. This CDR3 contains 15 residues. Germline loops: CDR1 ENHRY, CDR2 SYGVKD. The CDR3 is CAISESFAGLAEQYF. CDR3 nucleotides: TGTGCCATCAGTGAGTCGTTTGCAGGACTCGCCGAGCAGTACTTC.

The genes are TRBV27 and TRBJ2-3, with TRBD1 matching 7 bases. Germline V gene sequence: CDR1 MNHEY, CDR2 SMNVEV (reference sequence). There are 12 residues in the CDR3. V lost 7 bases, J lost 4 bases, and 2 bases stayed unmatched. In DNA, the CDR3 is TGTGCCAGCAAACAGGGGCCAGATACGCAGTATTTT. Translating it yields CASKQGPDTQYF.

CDR3 sequence: CASSTTGPYNEQFF. CDR3 DNA: TGTGCCAGCAGCACCACTGGACCATACAATGAGCAGTTCTTC. The rearrangement joins TRBV7-2 to TRBJ2-1; D remains ambiguous. Germline CDR1 and CDR2: SGHTA and FQGNSA. Between the trimmed V and J ends, which lost 5 bases and 4 bases, there was a span of 12 bases. This CDR3 has 14 residues.

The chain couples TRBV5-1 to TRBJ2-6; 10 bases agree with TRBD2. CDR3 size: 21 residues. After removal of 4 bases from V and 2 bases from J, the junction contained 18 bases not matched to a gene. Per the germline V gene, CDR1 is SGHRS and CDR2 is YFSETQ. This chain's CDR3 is CASSKGGRAGGLGAGANVLTF. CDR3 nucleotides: TGCGCCAGCAGCAAGGGCGGCCGAGCGGGAGGGCTAGGAGCTGGGGCCAACGTCCTGACTTTC.

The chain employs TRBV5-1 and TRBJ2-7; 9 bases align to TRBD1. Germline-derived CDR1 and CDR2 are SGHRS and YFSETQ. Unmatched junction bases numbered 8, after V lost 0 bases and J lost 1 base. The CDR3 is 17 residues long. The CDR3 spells CASSLGFPGQGSYEQYF. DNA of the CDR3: TGCGCCAGCAGCTTGGGTTTTCCGGGACAGGGTTCCTACGAGCAGTACTTC.

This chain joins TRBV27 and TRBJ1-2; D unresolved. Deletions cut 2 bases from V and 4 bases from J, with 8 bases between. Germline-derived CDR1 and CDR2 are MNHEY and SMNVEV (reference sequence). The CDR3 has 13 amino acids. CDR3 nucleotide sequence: TGTGCCAGCAGTTTAAACGTTCTCTATGGCTACACCTTC. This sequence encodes CASSLNVLYGYTF.

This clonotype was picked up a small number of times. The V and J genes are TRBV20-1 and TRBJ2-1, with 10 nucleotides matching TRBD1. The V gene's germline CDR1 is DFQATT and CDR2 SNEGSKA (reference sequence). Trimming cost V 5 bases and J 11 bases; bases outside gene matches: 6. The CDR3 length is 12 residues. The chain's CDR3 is CSASDRGPKQFF. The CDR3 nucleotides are TGCAGTGCTTCTGACAGGGGGCCTAAGCAGTTCTTC.

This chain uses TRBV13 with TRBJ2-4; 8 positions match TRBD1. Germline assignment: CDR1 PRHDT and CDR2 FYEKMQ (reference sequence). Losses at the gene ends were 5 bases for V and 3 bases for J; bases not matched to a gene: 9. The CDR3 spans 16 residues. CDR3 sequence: CASSPDRVEGKNIQYF. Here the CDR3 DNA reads TGTGCCAGCAGCCCGGACAGGGTAGAGGGCAAAAACATTCAGTACTTC.

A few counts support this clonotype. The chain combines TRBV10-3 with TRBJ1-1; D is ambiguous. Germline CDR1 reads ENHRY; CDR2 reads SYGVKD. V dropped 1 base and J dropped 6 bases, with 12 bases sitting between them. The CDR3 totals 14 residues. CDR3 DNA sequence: TGTGCCATCAGTGAGTTCTCGGGTACGGCTGAAGCTTTCTTT. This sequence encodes CAISEFSGTAEAFF.

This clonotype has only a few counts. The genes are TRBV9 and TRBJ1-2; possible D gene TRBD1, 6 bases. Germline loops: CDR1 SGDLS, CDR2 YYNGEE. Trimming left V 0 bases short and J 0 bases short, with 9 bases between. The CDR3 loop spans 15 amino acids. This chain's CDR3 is CASSVVGGPNYGYTF. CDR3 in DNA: TGTGCCAGCAGCGTAGTTGGGGGCCCTAACTATGGCTACACCTTC.